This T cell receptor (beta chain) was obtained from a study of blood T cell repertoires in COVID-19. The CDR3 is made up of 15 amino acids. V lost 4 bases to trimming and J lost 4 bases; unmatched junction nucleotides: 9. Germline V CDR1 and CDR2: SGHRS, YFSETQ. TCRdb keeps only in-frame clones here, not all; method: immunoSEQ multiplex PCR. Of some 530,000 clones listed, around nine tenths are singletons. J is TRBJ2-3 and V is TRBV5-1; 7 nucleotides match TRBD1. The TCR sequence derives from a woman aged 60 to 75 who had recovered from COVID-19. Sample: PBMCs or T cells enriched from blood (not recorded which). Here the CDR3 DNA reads TGCGCCAGCAGCGGGACAGCGATCGGCCCAGATACGCAGTATTTT. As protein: CASSGTAIGPDTQYF.